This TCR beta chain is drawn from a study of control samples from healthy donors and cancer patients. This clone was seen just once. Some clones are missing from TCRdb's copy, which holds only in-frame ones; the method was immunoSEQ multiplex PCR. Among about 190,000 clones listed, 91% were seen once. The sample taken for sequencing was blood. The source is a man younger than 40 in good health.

CDR3 coding DNA: TGTGCCAGCAGCTTAAACCCCGGGAGGGCTGAAGCTTTCTTT. This encodes CASSLNPGRAEAFF. V is TRBV7-9 and J is TRBJ1-1; D gene unclear. This CDR3 comprises 14 residues. Trimming left V 2 bases short and J 6 bases short, with 13 bases between. Germline V CDR1 and CDR2: SEHNR, FQNEAQ (reference sequence).